These 30 T cell receptor beta chains originate from one sample sequenced in a study of T cell changes during pregnancy in multiple sclerosis. The repertoire was sequenced with immunoSEQ multiplex PCR; TCRdb's copy has only in-frame clones and lacks some. The sample has tens of thousands of clones; roughly 85% are singletons. The specimen was CD4+ T cells from peripheral blood mononuclear cells, collected after pregnancy. These receptor sequences come from a female donor with multiple sclerosis, enrolled in a pregnancy study.

This sequence joins TRBV28 and TRBJ2-3, with D perhaps TRBD2 (5 bases). Trimming removed 5 bases from V and 0 bases from J, with 18 bases in between. Germline loops: CDR1 MDHEN, CDR2 SYDVKM. The CDR3 length is 17 residues. The chain's CDR3 is CASSLAPTGISTDTQYF. The CDR3 nucleotides are TGTGCCAGCAGTCTGGCCCCGACGGGAATTAGCACAGATACGCAGTATTTT. Filled out from reference TRBV28 and TRBJ2-3, the complete variable domain reads DVKVTQSSRYLVKRTGEKVFLECVQDMDHENMFWYRQDPGLGLRLIYFSYDVKMKEKGDIPEGYSVSREKKERFSLILESASTNQTSMYLCASSLAPTGISTDTQYFGPGTRLTVL.

This clone has just one count. The rearrangement links TRBV7-9 to TRBJ2-1; tentative D call: TRBD1 (6 bases). The germline V gene has CDR1 SEHNR and CDR2 FQNEAQ (reference sequence). The CDR3 is made up of 10 amino acids. Trimming pared 8 bases from V and 11 bases from J, leaving 10 bases between. The CDR3 is CASGQIKQFF. The CDR3 nucleotides read TGTGCCAGCGGACAGATAAAGCAGTTCTTC.

The V and J genes are TRBV27 and TRBJ1-3; D is ambiguous. Looked up from germline, CDR1 is MNHEY and CDR2 is SMNVEV (reference sequence). The CDR3 has 11 residues. Between the trimmed V and J ends, which lost 10 bases and 4 bases, there was a span of 8 bases. As DNA, the CDR3 is TGTGCCAACCTACAGGGAAACACCATATATTTT. Residues: CANLQGNTIYF.

The chain combines TRBV29-1 with TRBJ1-1; D remains unclear. This CDR3 contains 12 residues. The ends were cut back, 3 bases at V and 3 bases at J, with 8 bases in the middle. In germline, CDR1 is SQVTM, CDR2 ANQGSEA. Here the CDR3 DNA reads TGCAGCGTTGACGGTCGCGACACTGAAGCTTTCTTT. Amino acid sequence: CSVDGRDTEAFF.

The rearrangement links TRBV18 to TRBJ1-1, with no clear D. Germline values: CDR1 KGHSH, CDR2 LQKENI. The CDR3 has 13 residues. The V and J ends lost 6 bases and 7 bases respectively, with 15 bases between them. CDR3 sequence: CASSLEATVEAFF. The CDR3 DNA reads TGTGCCAGCTCCCTTGAAGCTACAGTTGAAGCTTTCTTT.

The rearrangement uses TRBV5-6 and TRBJ1-2, with D possibly TRBD1 on 6 matching bases. The CDR3 runs 15 residues. Germline assignment: CDR1 SGHDT and CDR2 YYEEEE. Deletions cut 0 bases from V and 4 bases from J, with 13 bases between. CDR3 sequence reads: CASSLGQALSYGYTF. The CDR3, as DNA: TGTGCCAGCAGCTTGGGACAGGCCCTTAGCTATGGCTACACCTTC.

This clone was recorded only once. The J gene is TRBJ2-5, the V gene TRBV7-2; D is possibly TRBD2 (6 bases). CDR1 and CDR2 from the germline V gene are SGHTA and FQGNSA. The CDR3 has 15 amino acids. V lost 6 bases to trimming and J lost 5 bases, with 19 bases between them. CDR3 in amino acids: CASSNNRGNGETQYF. CDR3 coding DNA: TGTGCCAGCAGTAATAATCGGGGGAATGGGGAGACCCAGTACTTC. Supplemented by reference TRBV7-2 and TRBJ2-5, the full variable domain reads GAGVSQSPSNKVTEKGKDVELRCDPISGHTALYWYRQSLGQGLEFLIYFQGNSAPDKSGLPSDRFSAERTGGSVSTLTIQRTQQEDSAVYLCASSNNRGNGETQYFGPGTRLLVL.

V and J are TRBV5-5 and TRBJ1-2; D gene uncertain. Germline V CDR1 and CDR2: SGHKS, YYEKEE (reference sequence). V dropped 4 bases and J dropped 4 bases, with 8 bases sitting between them. The CDR3 is 12 amino acids. CDR3 protein: CASSPPGYGYTF. The DNA of the CDR3 is TGTGCCAGCAGCCCACCGGGCTATGGCTACACCTTC.

The chain employs TRBV27 and TRBJ2-7; 7 bases match TRBD1. Trimming at V came to 5 bases and at J to 3 bases, leaving 13 bases not matched to a gene. CDR1 and CDR2 (germline): MNHEY, SMNVEV (reference sequence). The CDR3 consists of 16 residues. The CDR3 is CASSTNRDSLIYEQYF. CDR3 sequence (DNA): TGTGCCAGCAGTACCAACCGGGACAGTCTAATCTACGAGCAGTACTTC.

The gene calls are TRBV7-2 and TRBJ1-2; D possibly corresponds to TRBD1 (6 bases). Trimming removed 1 base from V and 4 bases from J, with 13 bases in between. This CDR3 comprises 15 residues. Germline loops: CDR1 SGHTA, CDR2 FQGNSA. The CDR3 loop is CASSLETGIPYGYTF. DNA for the CDR3: TGTGCCAGCAGCTTAGAGACAGGTATTCCCTATGGCTACACCTTC.

The J gene is TRBJ1-3, the V gene TRBV6-1; D possibly corresponds to TRBD1 (6 bases). Germline V lookup: CDR1 MNHNS, CDR2 SASEGT. The length of the CDR3 is 13 residues. The V gene lost 11 bases and the J gene lost 3 bases, with 14 bases spanning the gap. DNA of the CDR3: TGTGCCGCCACCCGACAGGTTGGAAACACCATATATTTT. Its protein product is CAATRQVGNTIYF.

The chain carries TRBV5-1 and TRBJ2-7, with D hard to call. Trimming removed 4 bases at V and 0 bases at J, with 20 bases between. Germline V CDR1 and CDR2: SGHRS, YFSETQ. The CDR3 contains 17 residues. The CDR3 is CASSQPPLQKYSYEQYF. The CDR3 DNA is TGCGCCAGCAGCCAACCCCCTCTACAGAAGTACTCCTACGAGCAGTACTTC.

The chain couples TRBV19 to TRBJ1-5, with D hard to call. This CDR3 has 13 residues. V was trimmed by 4 bases and J by 5 bases, leaving 9 bases between them. CDR1 is LNHDA and CDR2 is SQIVND in the germline V gene (reference sequence). This CDR3 reads CASSKWADQPQHF. The CDR3 DNA reads as TGTGCCAGTAGTAAATGGGCAGATCAGCCCCAGCATTTT.

This rearrangement joins TRBV6-1 to TRBJ2-7, with D possibly matching TRBD1 (6 bases). This CDR3 is built from 13 residues. The germline CDR1 and CDR2 sequences are MNHNS and SASEGT. V lost 10 bases, J lost 0 bases, and 13 bases lay in between. The CDR3 loop reads CATVGGVSYEQYF. In nucleotides, the CDR3 is TGTGCCACCGTAGGGGGAGTCTCCTACGAGCAGTACTTC.

The chain uses TRBV5-1 and TRBJ2-1; 10 nucleotides agree with TRBD2. J lost 8 bases, V lost 0 bases, and 2 bases had no gene match. Germline V gene lookup returns CDR1 SGHRS and CDR2 YFSETQ. The CDR3 sequence is 14 residues long. The CDR3 bases are TGCGCCAGCAGCTTGGTAACTAGCGGGGATGAGCAGTTCTTC. Translated, it gives CASSLVTSGDEQFF.

This chain links TRBV28 with TRBJ1-2; 8 bases fit TRBD1. CDR1 is MDHEN, CDR2 SYDVKM, per germline. Trimming took 0 bases from V and 3 from J; bases not matched to a gene: 9. This CDR3 spans 17 amino acids. CDR3 sequence (DNA): TGTGCCAGCAGTTTATGGGACCACGGACAGGGACACTATGGCTACACCTTC. This codes for CASSLWDHGQGHYGYTF.

The chain carries TRBV5-1 and TRBJ1-2; 9 positions agree with TRBD1. The CDR3 is made up of 15 amino acids. The germline V gene encodes CDR1 SGHRS and CDR2 YFSETQ. J was trimmed by 7 bases and V by 0 bases; bases with no gene match: 7. Here the CDR3 DNA reads TGCGCCAGCAGCTTGGCTGACAGGGGGTCGGGTGGCTACACCTTC. Translated, it gives CASSLADRGSGGYTF.

DNA of the CDR3: TGTGCCACCAGCAGAGAACCGAGGGCCGACAATGAGCAGTTCTTC. Translation: CATSREPRADNEQFF. The rearrangement uses TRBV15 and TRBJ2-1, with a possible D match to TRBD2 (5 bases). The CDR3 consists of 15 residues. Trimming pared 0 bases from V and 5 bases from J, leaving 11 bases between. Looked up from germline, CDR1 is LNHNV and CDR2 is YYDKDF (reference sequence).

CDR3 sequence reads: CASSPAGGNEQFF. The DNA for the CDR3 is TGTGCCAGCTCACCAGCAGGGGGCAATGAGCAGTTCTTC. The chain combines TRBV18 with TRBJ2-1; 7 positions agree with TRBD1. The trim removed 2 bases at V and 6 bases at J, leaving 1 base unmatched. The CDR3 has 13 residues. Germline values: CDR1 KGHSH, CDR2 LQKENI.

This clone appeared a few times. The J gene is TRBJ2-7, the V gene TRBV10-3; 10 bases are a match to TRBD1. The CDR3 has 13 amino acids. The germline V gene encodes CDR1 ENHRY and CDR2 SYGVKD. Trimming took 2 bases from V and 5 from J; bases not matched to a gene: 0. The CDR3 is CAISEGTGDEQYF. CDR3 sequence (DNA): TGTGCCATCAGTGAGGGGACAGGGGACGAGCAGTACTTC.

The J gene is TRBJ2-3, the V gene TRBV29-1; a weak D match, TRBD1 (6 bases). CDR1 is SQVTM, CDR2 ANQGSEA, per germline. This CDR3 comprises 12 residues. V dropped 8 bases and J dropped 1 base, with 10 bases sitting between them. CDR3 sequence: CSFRGGTDTQYF. The CDR3 DNA reads as TGCAGCTTCAGGGGTGGCACAGATACGCAGTATTTT.

A single count supports this clone. The chain uses TRBV11-1 and TRBJ2-4, with TRBD1 matching 7 bases. CDR3 size: 13 residues. In germline, CDR1 is SGHAT, CDR2 FQDESV (reference sequence). V gave up 8 bases and J gave up 7 bases; unmatched junction bases: 8. CDR3 in DNA: TGTGCCAGCGAAGATCCAGGGGGTAACATTCAGTACTTC. This translates into CASEDPGGNIQYF.

The CDR3 nucleotides read TGTGCCAGCAGCCGACAGGGGACCCAGTACTTC. This gives the protein CASSRQGTQYF. V usage is TRBV5-6 and J usage is TRBJ2-5; TRBD1 agrees at 7 bases. The CDR3 length is 11 residues. The J segment lost 7 bases and the V segment lost 4 bases, leaving 1 base of the junction unmatched. The germline V gene encodes CDR1 SGHDT and CDR2 YYEEEE.

This clone was seen more than once but under ten times. The chain joins TRBV9 to TRBJ2-3, with a possible D match to TRBD2 (5 bases). Trimming took 0 bases from V and 2 from J, leaving 13 bases between them. This CDR3 has 16 amino acids. CDR1 SGDLS and CDR2 YYNGEE come from the germline V gene. This CDR3 is CASSVEASWDTDTQYF. The CDR3 nucleotides are TGTGCCAGCAGCGTAGAGGCTAGCTGGGACACAGATACGCAGTATTTT. Variable domain in full (rest from reference TRBV9 and TRBJ2-3): DSGVTQTPKHLITATGQRVTLRCSPRSGDLSVYWYQQSLDQGLQFLIQYYNGEERAKGNILERFSAQQFPDLHSELNLSSLELGDSALYFCASSVEASWDTDTQYFGPGTRLTVL.

The V gene is TRBV29-1, the J gene TRBJ2-7; a possible D gene is TRBD2 (5 bases). CDR3 length: 14 residues. V was trimmed by 4 bases and J by 8 bases, leaving 21 bases between them. Germline CDR1 reads SQVTM; CDR2 reads ANQGSEA. CDR3 in amino acids: CSVVPSGSFRKQYF. The DNA for the CDR3 is TGCAGCGTTGTCCCCTCGGGAAGTTTCCGAAAGCAGTACTTC.

The chain carries TRBV5-5 and TRBJ1-4, with D unclear. The V end was cut by 2 bases, the J end by 6 bases, with 14 bases between. This CDR3 is 15 amino acids long. From germline, CDR1 is SGHKS and CDR2 YYEKEE (reference sequence). The CDR3 reads CASSFSMGIDEKLFF. DNA for the CDR3: TGTGCCAGCAGCTTTTCGATGGGCATAGATGAAAAACTGTTTTTT. Looking up the rest from reference TRBV5-5 and TRBJ1-4 gives the full variable domain: DAGVTQSPTHLIKTRGQQVTLRCSPISGHKSVSWYQQVLGQGPQFIFQYYEKEERGRGNFPDRFSARQFPNYSSELNVNALLLGDSALYLCASSFSMGIDEKLFFGSGTQLSVL.

The V gene is TRBV4-2, the J gene TRBJ2-1; 12 bases are a match to TRBD2. The CDR3 consists of 15 residues. With 4 bases clipped from V and 6 bases from J, the junction kept 4 bases outside the gene matches. CDR1 and CDR2 from the germline V gene are LGHNA and YNFKEQ. CDR3 in amino acids: CASSRGLAGGNEQFF. In nucleotides, the CDR3 is TGTGCCAGCAGCCGGGGACTAGCGGGTGGCAATGAGCAGTTCTTC.

The V and J genes are TRBV11-3 and TRBJ2-1, with 7 bases lining up with TRBD1. The germline V gene has CDR1 SGHNT and CDR2 YENEEA. The CDR3 length is 14 residues. V gave up 5 bases and J gave up 10 bases; unmatched junction bases: 11. The CDR3 nucleotides read TGTGCCAGCAGCCAACGCGACAGGGAAAGCGAGCAGTTCTTC. Protein sequence: CASSQRDRESEQFF.

This chain connects TRBV18 to TRBJ1-2; D is uncertain. Trimming took 2 bases from V and 7 from J, leaving 14 bases between them. The CDR3 is 14 amino acids. The germline V gene encodes CDR1 KGHSH and CDR2 LQKENI. The CDR3, as DNA: TGTGCCAGCTCACCAGCGGGCAGGTCAATTGGCTACACCTTC. Protein sequence: CASSPAGRSIGYTF.

The J gene is TRBJ2-1, the V gene TRBV5-6, with 8 bases lining up with TRBD2. This CDR3 is 11 amino acids long. Germline-derived CDR1 and CDR2 are SGHDT and YYEEEE. The CDR3 nucleotides are TGTGTTAGCGGGGAGTACAATGAGCAGTTCTTC. As protein: CVSGEYNEQFF.